Included here is one TCR beta chain sequence, with context. The antigen remains undetermined. The entry originates in a study of T-cell reconstitution after alpha-beta-depleted transplantation in children. Study-level points and caveats: T cells produced anew were the main source of T-cell counts and diversity one year after transplant.

Library preparation (for TCRbeta) was performed with unique molecular identifiers. MiXCR was run by TCRdb on the PCR reads, yielding one entry per CDR3 protein. The data hold about 600,000 distinct CDR3 sequences, with over 10% observed a single time. Unmatched junction bases numbered 8, after V lost 4 bases and J lost 7 bases. CDR1 and CDR2 from the germline V gene are LGHDT and YNNKEL (reference sequence). The CDR3 contains 16 residues. This chain links TRBV3-1 with TRBJ2-3; 13 bases line up with TRBD2. This TCR derives from a male patient aged 10 to 17 who had a stem cell transplant for acute myeloid leukemia, so the T cells may come from the graft donor. The specimen was PBMCs, mostly from graft donor cells, collected 360 days after TCRalphabeta/CD19-depleted stem cell transplant. The CDR3 loop is CASSPMTSGRYNTQYF. CDR3 in DNA: TGTGCCAGCAGCCCGATGACTAGCGGGAGGTACAATACGCAGTATTTT.